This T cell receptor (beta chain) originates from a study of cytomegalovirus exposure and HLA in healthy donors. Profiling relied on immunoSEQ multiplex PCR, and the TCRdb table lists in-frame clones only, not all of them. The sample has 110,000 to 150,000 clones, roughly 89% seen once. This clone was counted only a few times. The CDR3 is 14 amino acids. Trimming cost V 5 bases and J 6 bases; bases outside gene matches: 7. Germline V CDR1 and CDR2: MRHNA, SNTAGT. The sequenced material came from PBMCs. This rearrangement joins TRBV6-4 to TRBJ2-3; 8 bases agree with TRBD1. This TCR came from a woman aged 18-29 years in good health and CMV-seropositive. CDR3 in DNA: TGTGCCAGCAGTCCACAGGGGGAGTTGGATACGCAGTATTTT. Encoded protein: CASSPQGELDTQYF.